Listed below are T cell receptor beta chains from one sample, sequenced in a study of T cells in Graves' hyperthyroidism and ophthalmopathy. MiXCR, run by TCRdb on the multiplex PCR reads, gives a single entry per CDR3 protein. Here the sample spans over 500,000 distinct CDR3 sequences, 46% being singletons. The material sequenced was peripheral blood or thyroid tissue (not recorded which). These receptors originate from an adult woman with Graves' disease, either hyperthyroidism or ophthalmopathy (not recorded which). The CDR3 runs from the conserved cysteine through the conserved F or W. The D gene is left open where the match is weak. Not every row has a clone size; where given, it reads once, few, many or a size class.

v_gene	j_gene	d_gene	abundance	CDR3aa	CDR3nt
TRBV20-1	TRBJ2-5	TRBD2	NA	CSGGGGGRETQYF	TGCAGTGGGGGGGGAGGCGGGAGAGAGACCCAGTACTTC
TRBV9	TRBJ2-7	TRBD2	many	CASSVDGGGTYEQYF	TGTGCCAGCAGCGTAGACGGCGGGGGGACCTACGAGCAGTACTTC
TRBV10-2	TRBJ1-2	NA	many	CASGENYGYTF	TGCGCCAGCGGGGAGAACTATGGCTACACCTTC
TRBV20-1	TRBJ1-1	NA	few	CSATGNTEAFF	TGCAGTGCTACCGGGAACACTGAAGCTTTCTTT
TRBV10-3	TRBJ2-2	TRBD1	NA	CATHESDRGLSALTGELFF	TGTGCCACCCATGAATCAGACAGGGGGCTATCGGCCCTAACCGGGGAGCTGTTTTTT
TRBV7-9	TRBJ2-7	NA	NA	CASSLAGTGGAYEQYF	TGTGCCAGCAGCTTGGCCGGAACCGGAGGGGCCTACGAGCAGTACTTC
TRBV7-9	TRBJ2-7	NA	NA	CASSFPAVTYEQYF	TGTGCCAGCAGCTTCCCCGCCGTGACCTACGAGCAGTACTTC
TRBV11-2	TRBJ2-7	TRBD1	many	CASSLALDRGWEQYF	TGTGCCAGCAGCTTAGCCTTGGACAGGGGGTGGGAGCAGTACTTC
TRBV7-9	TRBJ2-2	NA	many	CASTSLRRGNTGELFF	TGTGCCAGCACGTCTCTCAGGAGAGGGAACACCGGGGAGCTGTTTTTT
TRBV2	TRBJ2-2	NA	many	CASTRQPNTGELFF	TGTGCCAGCACTCGACAGCCGAACACCGGGGAGCTGTTTTTT
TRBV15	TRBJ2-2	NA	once	CATSREVGGINTGELFF	TGTGCCACCAGCAGAGAAGTTGGCGGGATAAACACCGGGGAGCTGTTTTTT
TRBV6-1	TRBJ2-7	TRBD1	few	CASRHTTGVGRSEQYF	TGTGCCAGCAGGCACACTACAGGGGTTGGAAGGTCCGAGCAGTACTTC
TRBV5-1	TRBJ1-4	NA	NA	CASSLGAVNEKLFF	TGCGCCAGCAGCTTGGGGGCAGTTAATGAAAAACTGTTTTTT
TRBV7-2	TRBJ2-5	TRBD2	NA	CASSLGGGLAGEATQYF	TGTGCCAGCAGCCTCGGCGGTGGGCTAGCGGGAGAGGCTACCCAGTACTTC
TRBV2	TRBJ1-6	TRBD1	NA	CASSAGTGGSPLHF	TGTGCCAGCAGCGCAGGGACAGGGGGGTCACCCCTCCACTTT
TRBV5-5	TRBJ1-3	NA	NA	CASTGGGTSGNTIYF	TGTGCCAGCACCGGGGGAGGGACCTCTGGAAACACCATATATTTT
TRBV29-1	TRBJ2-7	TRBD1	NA	CSVWGEDRNYEQYF	TGCAGCGTTTGGGGAGAGGACAGGAACTACGAGCAGTACTTC
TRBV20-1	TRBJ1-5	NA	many	CSAVRLQFSNQPQHF	TGCAGTGCCGTACGGTTACAGTTTAGCAATCAGCCCCAGCATTTT
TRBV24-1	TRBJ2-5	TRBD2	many	CATSDPGRTLETQYF	TGTGCCACCAGTGATCCCGGGAGGACCCTAGAGACCCAGTACTTC
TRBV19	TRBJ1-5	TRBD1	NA	CASTPGQGGNQPQHF	TGTGCCAGTACCCCCGGACAGGGAGGCAATCAGCCCCAGCATTTT
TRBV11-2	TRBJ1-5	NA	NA	CASSKAAVTQPQHF	TGTGCCAGCAGCAAGGCGGCGGTGACGCAGCCCCAGCATTTT
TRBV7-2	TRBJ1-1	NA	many	CASSLAVQGTEAFF	TGTGCCAGCAGCTTAGCGGTCCAGGGTACTGAAGCTTTCTTT
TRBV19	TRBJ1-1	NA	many	CASSIFWQGNTEAFF	TGTGCCAGTAGTATTTTTTGGCAGGGGAACACTGAAGCTTTCTTT
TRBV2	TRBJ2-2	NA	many	CASSDSGAGELFF	TGTGCCAGCAGTGATTCAGGGGCCGGGGAGCTGTTTTTT
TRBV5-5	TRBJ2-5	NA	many	CASSLGLTETQYF	TGTGCCAGCAGCTTGGGGCTGACAGAGACCCAGTACTTC
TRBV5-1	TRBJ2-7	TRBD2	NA	CASSASTGTSGSVPYEQYF	TGCGCCAGCAGCGCCTCAACAGGGACTAGCGGGAGTGTACCCTACGAGCAGTACTTC
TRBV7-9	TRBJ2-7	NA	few	CASSSHRDYEQYF	TGTGCCAGCAGCTCTCACAGGGATTACGAGCAGTACTTC